Listed here is a single TCR beta chain. The data are from a study of shared T cell receptors in the human thymus. Data came from immunoSEQ multiplex PCR; TCRdb stores just in-frame clones and leaves some out. This table has approximately 400,000 clones, roughly 94% appearing once. The CDR3 covers 16 residues. The specimen sequenced was thymocytes. This clonotype originated in a human donor. V is TRBV21-1 and J is TRBJ2-3; the DNA was not used to check the table's D call, TRBD1. TRBV21-1 is described as a pseudogene. The CDR3 coding sequence is TGTGCCAGCAGCAATTCCGGGGACAGGGGCACAGATACGCAGTATTTT. Its translation: CASSNSGDRGTDTQYF.